This T cell receptor (beta chain) came from a study of identical twins. Study-wide results and limits: Out-of-frame TCR alpha sharing observed in monozygotic twins exceeded model estimates.

The length of the CDR3 is 13 residues. The germline V gene encodes CDR1 SGHKS and CDR2 YYEKEE (reference sequence). V gave up 5 bases and J gave up 2 bases, with 10 bases separating them. TCRdb re-analysed the 5' RACE reads in MiXCR, keeping a single row per CDR3 protein. The sample has approximately 210,000 distinct CDR3 sequences; over 5.5% are singletons. Ten or more counts support this clonotype. The antigen is not known. This same sample was also part of a study on T cells expressing NK-cell markers. That work adds: Researchers got TCR beta repertoires out of sorted CD3+CD56+NKG2C+, CD3+CD56+NKG2C- and CD3+CD56-NKG2C+ T cells. The CD3+CD56-NKG2C+ fraction was also led by these clonotypes in a few donors. HCMV specificity was not established for the expanded NKG2C+ T cell clones.

V gene TRBV5-5 combines with J gene TRBJ1-2; the D is unclear. The origin of this receptor is a woman aged 18-29 years in good health. The sample taken for sequencing was CD8+ T cells sorted from blood. CDR3 sequence: CASRYNNNYGYTF. The CDR3 nucleotides read TGTGCCAGCAGATACAACAACAACTATGGCTACACCTTC.